This T cell receptor beta chain stems from a study of CD8 T cells in Susac syndrome (dated by TCRdb to the late 2010s). Background for the entire study: Repertoire sequencing was used to test whether CD8+ T cell activation and differentiation in Susac syndrome was antigen driven.

Note on this clonotype: Its antigen is not yet known. Nothing much larger sits one base from this clone, and base qualities are not available.

The CDR3 covers 13 residues, taking in both the cysteine and the phenylalanine. Only CDR3 DNA remains: 39 bases, in frame from the first base. CDR1 and CDR2 were assigned from the germline V gene as SQVTM and ANQGSEA. V was cut back by 3 bases and J by 4 bases, leaving a gap of 12 bases between them. High-throughput TCR beta sequencing profiled peripheral blood CD8+ and CD4+ T cells from healthy donors, Susac syndrome patients and multiple sclerosis patients. Multiple sclerosis controls were treatment-naive patients with stable or active relapsing-remitting disease fulfilling revised McDonald criteria. Bulk CD8+ and CD4+ T cells were purified by magnetic negative isolation, whereas CD8+ TEMRA cells were enriched by FACS. Blood was drawn into EDTA tubes, processed within 24 hours, and PBMCs were isolated by density gradient centrifugation. PBMCs intended for TCR sequencing were frozen in liquid nitrogen and were later thawed in a 37 degrees C water bath. Purity of sorted or isolated CD4+, CD8+ and CD8+ TEMRA cells was at least 90%.

RNA was extracted using the RNeasy kit, and about 0.5 to 1 microgram was reverse transcribed with random hexamers. TCR beta CDR3 regions were amplified with the immunoSEQ multiplex PCR assay covering 54 Vbeta and 13 Jbeta segments. Bias from PCR amplification was corrected by using a synthetic template baseline for primer optimization and for computational correction. The authors processed their data as follows. Only productive sequences were kept, with reads annotated to V, D and J genes according to IMGT and analyzed in immunoSEQ Analyzer. Clonality was calculated as one minus the Shannon entropy normalized by log2 of the number of productive unique sequences. For each patient and control, public and private clones were evaluated within the 100 most prevalent clones. Clones were defined as Susac-specific when absent from the healthy and MS cohorts, from about a thousand published viral clones and from other ImmuneACCESS disease sequences. Using fastp at Q25 and MiXCR, TCRdb reprocessed the public reads and kept productive beta chains. CDR3 protein duplicates are merged, each entry listing the most common genes and DNA. Clone size and V and J calls follow TCRdb, not the original study. This sample lists approximately 230,000 distinct CDR3 sequences; about 94% were detected once. 0.055% to 0.075% of the sample lies in the top ten.

Results the study describes overall, beyond this receptor: The TCR sequencing and HLA analysis was acknowledged to have included a relatively small number of individuals.

The sequence was obtained from a human donor with multiple sclerosis. The chain links TRBV29-1 with TRBJ1-1, with a tentative D gene TRBD1 over 5 matching bases. The source material was CD4+ T cells from PBMCs. The DNA reads TGCAGCGTTGATGAAATTGGGGGCACTGAAGCTTTCTTT. Translated, this gives CSVDEIGGTEAFF.